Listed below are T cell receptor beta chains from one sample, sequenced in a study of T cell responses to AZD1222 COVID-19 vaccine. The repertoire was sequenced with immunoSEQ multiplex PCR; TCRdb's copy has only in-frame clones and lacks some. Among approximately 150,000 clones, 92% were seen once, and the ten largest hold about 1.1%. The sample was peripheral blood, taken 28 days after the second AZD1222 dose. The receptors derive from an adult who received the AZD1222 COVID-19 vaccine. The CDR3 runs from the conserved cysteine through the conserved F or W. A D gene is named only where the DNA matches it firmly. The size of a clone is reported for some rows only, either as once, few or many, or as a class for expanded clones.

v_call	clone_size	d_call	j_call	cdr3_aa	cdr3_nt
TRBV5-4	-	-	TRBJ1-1	CASSLARAMNTEAFF	TGTGCCAGCAGCTTGGCCAGAGCAATGAACACTGAAGCTTTCTTT
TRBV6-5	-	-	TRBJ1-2	CASSSQGLYGYTF	TGTGCCAGCAGTTCACAGGGTTTATATGGCTACACCTTC
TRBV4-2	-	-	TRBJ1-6	CASSQLKEGRYNSPLHF	TGTGCCAGCAGCCAACTCAAAGAGGGACGGTATAATTCACCCCTCCACTTT
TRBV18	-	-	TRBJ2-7	CASSTDSYEQYF	TGTGCCAGCTCAACAGACAGCTACGAGCAGTACTTC
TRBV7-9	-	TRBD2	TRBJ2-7	CASSPGGTREQYF	TGTGCCAGCAGCCCGGGGGGAACGAGAGAGCAGTACTTC
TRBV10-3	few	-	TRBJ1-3	CAISEGRSSGNTIYF	TGTGCCATCAGTGAAGGACGGAGCTCTGGAAACACCATATATTTT
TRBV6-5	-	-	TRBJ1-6	CASSYGPFPNSPLHF	TGTGCCAGCAGTTACGGGCCGTTTCCTAATTCACCCCTCCACTTT
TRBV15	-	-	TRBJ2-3	CATSRRTQGTDTQYF	TGTGCCACCAGCAGAAGGACCCAGGGCACAGATACGCAGTATTTT
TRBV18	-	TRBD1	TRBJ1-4	CASSPRGREGTEKLFF	TGTGCCAGCTCACCCAGGGGGCGCGAGGGTACTGAAAAACTGTTTTTT
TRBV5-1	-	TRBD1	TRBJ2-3	CASSLDDRVRADTQYF	TGCGCCAGCAGCTTGGATGACAGGGTCAGGGCAGATACGCAGTATTTT
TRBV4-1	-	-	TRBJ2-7	CASSQSNRNSYEQYF	TGCGCCAGCAGCCAGTCCAACAGGAATTCCTACGAGCAGTACTTC
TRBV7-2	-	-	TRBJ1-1	CASLRGLRGTEAFF	TGTGCCAGCTTGAGGGGCTTACGCGGCACTGAAGCTTTCTTT
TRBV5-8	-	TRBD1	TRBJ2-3	CASRMTGTDTQYF	TGTGCCAGCAGGATGACAGGGACAGATACGCAGTATTTT
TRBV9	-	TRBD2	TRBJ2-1	CASSVLAGSYNEQFF	TGTGCCAGCAGCGTGCTAGCGGGTTCCTACAATGAGCAGTTCTTC
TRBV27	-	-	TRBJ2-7	CASSSTYEQYF	TGTGCCAGCAGTTCGACCTACGAGCAGTACTTC
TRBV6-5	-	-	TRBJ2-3	CASSYSGALHTDTQYF	TGTGCCAGCAGTTACTCAGGGGCCTTACACACAGATACGCAGTATTTT
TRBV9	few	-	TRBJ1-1	CASSVAGLNTEAFF	TGTGCCAGCAGCGTAGCCGGGTTGAACACTGAAGCTTTCTTT
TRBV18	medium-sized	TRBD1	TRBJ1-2	CASSTGTAQFNYGYTF	TGTGCCAGCTCGACCGGGACAGCGCAATTTAACTATGGCTACACCTTC
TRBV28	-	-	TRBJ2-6	CASSFGRSSGANVLTF	TGTGCCAGCAGTTTTGGAAGGTCCTCTGGGGCCAACGTCCTGACTTTC
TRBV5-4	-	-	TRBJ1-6	CASSLDPAGNNSPLHF	TGTGCCAGCAGCTTGGACCCGGCCGGGAATAATTCACCCCTCCACTTT
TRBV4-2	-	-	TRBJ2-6	CASSQDGSSSGANVLTF	TGTGCCAGCAGCCAAGATGGGTCCAGCTCTGGGGCCAACGTCCTGACTTTC
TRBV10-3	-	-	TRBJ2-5	CAISGSQETQYF	TGTGCCATCTCAGGCAGCCAAGAGACCCAGTACTTC
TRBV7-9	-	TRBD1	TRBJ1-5	CASSLAGTGLQPQHF	TGTGCCAGCAGCTTAGCCGGGACAGGGCTTCAGCCCCAGCATTTT
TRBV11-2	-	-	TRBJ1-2	CASSRSELYGYTF	TGTGCCAGCAGCCGATCGGAGCTCTATGGCTACACCTTC
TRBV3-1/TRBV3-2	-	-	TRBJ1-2	CASSLRAGLTNYGYTF	TGTGCCAGCAGCCTCCGGGCGGGACTTACTAACTATGGCTACACCTTC
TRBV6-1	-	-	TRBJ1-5	CASSERAGFGQPQHF	TGTGCCAGCAGTGAGAGGGCAGGGTTCGGGCAGCCCCAGCATTTT
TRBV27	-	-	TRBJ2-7	CASSLLGLGYEQYF	TGTGCCAGCAGTTTATTGGGTTTGGGCTACGAGCAGTACTTC
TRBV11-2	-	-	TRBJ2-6	CASSLRRGANVLTF	TGTGCCAGCAGCCTACGACGTGGGGCCAACGTCCTGACTTTC
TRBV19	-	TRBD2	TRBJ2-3	CASRSVAGEADTQYF	TGTGCCAGTAGGTCTGTAGCGGGGGAGGCAGATACGCAGTATTTT
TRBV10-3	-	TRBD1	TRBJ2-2	CAISESRDRGPGELFF	TGTGCCATCAGTGAGTCGAGGGACAGGGGTCCCGGGGAGCTGTTTTTT
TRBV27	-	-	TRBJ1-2	CASSLQGGPYGYTF	TGTGCCAGCAGTTTACAAGGGGGGCCCTATGGCTACACCTTC
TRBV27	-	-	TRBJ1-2	CASRSGGFNYGYTF	TGTGCCAGCAGATCCGGGGGTTTTAACTATGGCTACACCTTC
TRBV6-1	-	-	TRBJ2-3	CASSELGVGHRADTQYF	TGTGCCAGCAGTGAATTAGGGGTGGGACACCGCGCAGATACGCAGTATTTT
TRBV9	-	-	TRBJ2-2	CASSQTANRELFF	TGTGCCAGCAGCCAGACGGCCAACCGGGAGCTGTTTTTT
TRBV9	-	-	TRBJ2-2	CASSVNQNTGELFF	TGTGCCAGCAGCGTAAACCAGAACACCGGGGAGCTGTTTTTT
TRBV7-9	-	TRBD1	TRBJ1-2	CASSLASGTDYYGYTF	TGTGCCAGCAGCTTGGCCAGTGGGACAGATTACTATGGCTACACCTTC
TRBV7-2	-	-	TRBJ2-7	CASSASLWVTSYEQYF	TGTGCCAGCAGCGCTAGTTTATGGGTCACATCCTACGAGCAGTACTTC
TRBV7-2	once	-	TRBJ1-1	CASSWLNTEAFF	TGTGCCAGCTCCTGGTTGAACACTGAAGCTTTCTTT
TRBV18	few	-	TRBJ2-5	CASSPEQGSAGTQYF	TGTGCCAGCTCACCTGAACAGGGATCGGCGGGGACCCAGTACTTC
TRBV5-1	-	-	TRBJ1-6	CASSPAPDGGYSPLHF	TGCGCCAGCAGCCCCGCGCCGGACGGAGGGTATTCACCCCTCCACTTT
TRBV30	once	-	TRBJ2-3	CAWSVTDYTDTQYF	TGTGCCTGGAGTGTGACAGATTACACAGATACGCAGTATTTT
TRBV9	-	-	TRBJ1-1	CASSVDEYMNTEAFF	TGTGCCAGCAGCGTAGACGAGTACATGAACACTGAAGCTTTCTTT
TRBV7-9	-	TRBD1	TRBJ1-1	CASSLVGTGGSGTEAFF	TGTGCCAGCAGCTTAGTTGGGACAGGGGGCTCGGGCACTGAAGCTTTCTTT
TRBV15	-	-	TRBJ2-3	CATSPSRAVTDTQYF	TGTGCCACCAGCCCCTCGAGAGCGGTGACAGATACGCAGTATTTT
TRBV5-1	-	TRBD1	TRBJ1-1	CASSSIPGQGAMAFF	TGCGCCAGCAGCTCTATACCGGGACAGGGGGCTATGGCTTTCTTT
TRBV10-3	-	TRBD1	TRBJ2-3	CAISSTGPTQYF	TGTGCCATCAGTTCGACAGGGCCAACGCAGTATTTT
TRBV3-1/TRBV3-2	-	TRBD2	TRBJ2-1	CASSQEKLGLVHNEQFF	TGTGCCAGCAGCCAAGAAAAATTGGGACTAGTACACAATGAGCAGTTCTTC
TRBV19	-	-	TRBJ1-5	CASSTRQGANQPQHF	TGTGCCAGTAGTACTCGCCAGGGAGCGAATCAGCCCCAGCATTTT
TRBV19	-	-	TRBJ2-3	CASRDRGEVTDTQYF	TGTGCCAGTAGGGATCGGGGAGAGGTCACAGATACGCAGTATTTT
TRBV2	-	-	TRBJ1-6	CASSEALRSYSPLHF	TGTGCCAGCAGTGAAGCCCTGCGGTCCTATTCACCCCTCCACTTT
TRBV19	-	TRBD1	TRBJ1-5	CASSRRDRSGPQHF	TGTGCCAGTAGTAGAAGGGACAGGTCTGGGCCCCAGCATTTT
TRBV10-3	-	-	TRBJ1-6	CAISASVLGSPLHF	TGTGCCATCAGTGCGTCCGTTTTGGGGTCACCCCTCCACTTT
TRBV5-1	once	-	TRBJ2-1	CASSTRTRNNEQFF	TGCGCCAGCAGCACCCGGACAAGGAACAATGAGCAGTTCTTC
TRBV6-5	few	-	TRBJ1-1	CASRGQSMNTEAFF	TGTGCCAGCAGAGGACAGTCGATGAACACTGAAGCTTTCTTT
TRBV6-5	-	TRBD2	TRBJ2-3	CASSRAGRTDTQYF	TGTGCCAGCAGTCGAGCGGGGCGCACAGATACGCAGTATTTT